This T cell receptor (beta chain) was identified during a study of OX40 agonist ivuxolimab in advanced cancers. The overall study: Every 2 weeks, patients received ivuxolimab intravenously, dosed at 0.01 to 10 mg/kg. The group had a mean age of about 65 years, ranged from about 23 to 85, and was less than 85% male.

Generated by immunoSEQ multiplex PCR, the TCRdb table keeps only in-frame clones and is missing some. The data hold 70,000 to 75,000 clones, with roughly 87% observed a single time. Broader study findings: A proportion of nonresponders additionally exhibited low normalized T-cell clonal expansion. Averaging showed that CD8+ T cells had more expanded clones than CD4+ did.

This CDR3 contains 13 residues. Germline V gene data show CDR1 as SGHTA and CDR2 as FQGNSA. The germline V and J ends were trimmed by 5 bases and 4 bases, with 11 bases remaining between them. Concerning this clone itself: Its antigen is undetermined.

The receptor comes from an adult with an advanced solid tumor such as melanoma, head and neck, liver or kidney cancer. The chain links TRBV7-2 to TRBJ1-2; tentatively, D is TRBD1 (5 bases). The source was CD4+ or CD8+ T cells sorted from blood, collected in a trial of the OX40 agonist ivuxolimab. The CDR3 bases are TGTGCCAGCAGCCTTTCAGGGATCTATGGCTACACCTTC. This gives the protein CASSLSGIYGYTF.